This is a list of T cell receptor beta chains from one sample in a study of blood T cell repertoires in COVID-19. TCRdb's table, derived via immunoSEQ multiplex PCR, lists solely in-frame clones and lacks some. The data show around 300,000 clones, around nine tenths seen once. The sequenced sample was peripheral blood. These TCRs come from a woman between 40 and 50 years old who had recovered from COVID-19. Each CDR3 is given with its conserved first and last residue. The order of the fields is J gene, clone size, D gene, V gene, CDR3 DNA, CDR3 protein. A D gene is named only where the DNA matches it firmly. For some rows the clone size is stated as once, few or many, or as a class when expanded; others skip it.

TRBJ2-5	-	TRBD2	TRBV19	TGTGCCAGTACCGAAGCGGGAGGGGGGGAGACCCAGTACTTC	CASTEAGGGETQYF
TRBJ2-7	-	TRBD1	TRBV6-5	TGTGCCAGCAGTTCCCATGTAGGACAGGCCCTTGGTGGGCAGTACTTC	CASSSHVGQALGGQYF
TRBJ2-4	-	-	TRBV6-5	TGTGCCAGCAGTTATTCGGACCGGGGAAACATTCAGTACTTC	CASSYSDRGNIQYF
TRBJ1-2	-	-	TRBV30	TGTGCCTGGAGTCTGGCGGGGTATGGCTACACCTTC	CAWSLAGYGYTF
TRBJ1-1	few	-	TRBV5-6	TGTGCCAGCAGCTTGGCTCGGGTGGGCACTGAAGCTTTCTTT	CASSLARVGTEAFF
TRBJ1-6	-	-	TRBV30	TGTGCCTGGAACCGGGCAGGGGCGGATTCACCCCTCCACTTT	CAWNRAGADSPLHF
TRBJ1-2	-	-	TRBV7-9	TGTGCCAGCAGCGAAGGGGCCTATGGCTACACCTTC	CASSEGAYGYTF
TRBJ1-2	-	-	TRBV19	TGTGCCAGTAGTAACAGGGAGACTGGCTACACCTTC	CASSNRETGYTF
TRBJ2-7	few	TRBD1	TRBV6-6	TGTGCCACTCGGGCAGGGGGCCCCGATTACGAGCAGTACTTC	CATRAGGPDYEQYF
TRBJ2-3	-	-	TRBV29-1	TGCAGCGGTGCCAGCGGACCTAGCACAGATACGCAGTATTTT	CSGASGPSTDTQYF
TRBJ1-3	-	TRBD1	TRBV9	TGTGCCAGCAGCTCTCGGACAGGGGATTCGCGACTAACTGGAAACACCATATATTTT	CASSSRTGDSRLTGNTIYF
TRBJ2-7	-	TRBD2	TRBV28	TGTGCCAGCAGTTTGGCTAGCGGGGCCCAGGACGAGCAGTACTTC	CASSLASGAQDEQYF
TRBJ2-3	-	TRBD1	TRBV5-1	TGCGCCAGCAGCTTGTTTGGGACAGAAAGCACAGATACGCAGTATTTT	CASSLFGTESTDTQYF
TRBJ1-3	-	TRBD1	TRBV6-5	TGTGCCAGCAGTCGGGGACAGAGCTCTGGAAACACCATATATTTT	CASSRGQSSGNTIYF
TRBJ1-5	-	-	TRBV2	TGTGCCAGCGGCGGTTTGTATAATTCCCAGCATTTT	CASGGLYNSQHF
TRBJ2-7	-	-	TRBV27	TGTGCCAGCAGTCTAGGAGGGGGCCGAGAGCAGTACTTC	CASSLGGGREQYF
TRBJ2-5	once	-	TRBV24-1	TGTGCCACCAGATCGCGGGACCAAGAGACCCAGTACTTC	CATRSRDQETQYF
TRBJ1-5	-	-	TRBV6-5	TGTGCCAGCGCTAACGGCGGGGGGCGGCAGCCCCAGCATTTT	CASANGGGRQPQHF
TRBJ1-5	-	-	TRBV19	TGTGCCAGTAGTGCCCGACAGAACCTTAATCAGCCCCAGCATTTT	CASSARQNLNQPQHF
TRBJ2-3	-	-	TRBV15	TGTGCCACCAGCAGAGATGGGGCCTCAGATACGCAGTATTTT	CATSRDGASDTQYF
TRBJ2-1	-	TRBD1	TRBV11-3	TGTGCCAGCAGCTTACGGACAGGGGGATACAATGAGCAGTTCTTC	CASSLRTGGYNEQFF
TRBJ2-5	-	-	TRBV12-3/TRBV12-4	TGTGCCAGCAGCCCGGACAGACAAGAGACCCAGTACTTC	CASSPDRQETQYF
TRBJ2-1	-	TRBD2	TRBV14	TGTGCCAGCAGCCTACTAGCGACCAATGAGCAGTTCTTC	CASSLLATNEQFF
TRBJ2-5	-	-	TRBV7-9	TGTGCCAGCAGCCCTCGCCGGGAATACACGACCCAGTACTTC	CASSPRREYTTQYF
TRBJ1-1	once	TRBD1	TRBV6-5	TGTGCCAGCAGTTCCTACAGGGGTGAAGCTTTCTTT	CASSSYRGEAFF
TRBJ1-5	-	-	TRBV28	TGTGCCAGCAGTTTACAGGAAACTTATAGCAATCAGCCCCAGCATTTT	CASSLQETYSNQPQHF
TRBJ2-3	-	-	TRBV5-1	TGCGCCAGCTCGGTGGTAGCTGGTATAGATACGCAGTATTTT	CASSVVAGIDTQYF
TRBJ2-6	-	-	TRBV28	TGTGCCAGCAGTTTCAGTTACTCTGGGGCCAACGTCCTGACTTTC	CASSFSYSGANVLTF
TRBJ2-1	-	TRBD1	TRBV14	TGTGCCAGCAGCATAGGGACAGGGGTGTACAATGAGCAGTTCTTC	CASSIGTGVYNEQFF
TRBJ2-1	-	TRBD2	TRBV2	TGTGCCAGCAGTGGCTGGGACGGGGGGGATGAGCAGTTCTTC	CASSGWDGGDEQFF
TRBJ2-1	-	TRBD2	TRBV19	TGTGCCAGTAGTACCTCTCTAGCGGGGGACAATGAGCAGTTCTTC	CASSTSLAGDNEQFF
TRBJ1-5	-	TRBD1	TRBV2	TGTGCCAGCAGTGAATGGGACAGAGAAAAGAGCAATCAGCCCCAGCATTTT	CASSEWDREKSNQPQHF
TRBJ2-1	-	-	TRBV11-1	TGTGCCAGCAGCTTACCCCGGAGCTCCTACAATGAGCAGTTCTTC	CASSLPRSSYNEQFF
TRBJ1-2	-	-	TRBV19	TGTGCCAGTACTAACAGGGATCACCGCTATGGCTACACCTTC	CASTNRDHRYGYTF
TRBJ1-4	few	TRBD1	TRBV7-9	TGTGCCAGCAGCTCGGGACAGACTAATGAAAAACTGTTTTTT	CASSSGQTNEKLFF
TRBJ2-3	-	TRBD2	TRBV29-1	TGCAGCGTTGAACTAGCGGCGACCTACCCCACAGATACGCAGTATTTT	CSVELAATYPTDTQYF
TRBJ2-2	-	-	TRBV12-3/TRBV12-4	TGTGCCAGGGCAGCGGCGGGGGAGCTGTTTTTT	CARAAAGELFF
TRBJ1-5	-	-	TRBV6-1	TGTGCCAGCAGTGCCCCCCAGAGGATTAGCAATCAGCCCCAGCATTTT	CASSAPQRISNQPQHF
TRBJ2-3	-	-	TRBV6-2/TRBV6-3	TGTGCCAGCAGTTACTCGACGAACCGGGGGGCGGAACGCACAGATACGCAGTATTTT	CASSYSTNRGAERTDTQYF
TRBJ1-2	-	-	TRBV7-6	TGTGCCAGCCCTCCGAGGTACAACGGGCTACGGGAAGGCTACACCTTC	CASPPRYNGLREGYTF
TRBJ2-7	-	-	TRBV5-6	TGTGCCAGCAGGGATGTGCCAGGCCCCTACGAGCAGTACTTC	CASRDVPGPYEQYF
TRBJ2-1	-	TRBD2	TRBV7-3	TGTGCCAGCAGCTCCCCGGGACTAGGGGGGGATGAGCAGTTCTTC	CASSSPGLGGDEQFF
TRBJ2-3	-	TRBD2	TRBV24-1	TGTGCCACCAGTGATCTCAGACTAGCGGGGAGCACAGATACGCAGTATTTT	CATSDLRLAGSTDTQYF
TRBJ1-4	-	TRBD1	TRBV5-5	TGTGCCAGCAGGGATAGGACAGGGAGCGGGGCAACTAATGAAAAACTGTTTTTT	CASRDRTGSGATNEKLFF
TRBJ2-7	-	-	TRBV5-1	TGCGCCAGCAGAACCCAGGGGGGTCACTACGAGCAGTACTTC	CASRTQGGHYEQYF
TRBJ2-4	-	TRBD2	TRBV29-1	TGCAGCGTATCTGGGGGGGGCAAAAACATTCAGTACTTC	CSVSGGGKNIQYF